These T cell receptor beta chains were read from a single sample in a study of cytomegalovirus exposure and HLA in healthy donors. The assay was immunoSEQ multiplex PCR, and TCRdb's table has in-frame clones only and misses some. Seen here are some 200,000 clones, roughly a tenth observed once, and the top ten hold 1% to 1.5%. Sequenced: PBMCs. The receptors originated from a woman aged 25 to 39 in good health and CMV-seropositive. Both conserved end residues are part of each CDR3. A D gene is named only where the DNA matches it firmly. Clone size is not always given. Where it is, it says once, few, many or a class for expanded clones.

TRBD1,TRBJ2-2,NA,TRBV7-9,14,TGTGCCAGCAGCTTTTCACAGGGGTACGGGGAGCTGTTTTTT,CASSFSQGYGELFF
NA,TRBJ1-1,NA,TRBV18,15,TGTGCCAGCTCACCACCCGGGTCTCGGAACACTGAAGCTTTCTTT,CASSPPGSRNTEAFF
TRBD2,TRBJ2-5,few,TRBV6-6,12,TGTGCCAGCAGGAGGGAGGGGGAGACCCAGTACTTC,CASRREGETQYF
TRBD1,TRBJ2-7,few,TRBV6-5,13,TGTGCCAGCACCCCCAGGGGGCGGTACGAGCAGTACTTC,CASTPRGRYEQYF
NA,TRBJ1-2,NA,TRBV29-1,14,TGCAGCGTTGCAAATCTCCAAAGCGGCTATGGCTACACCTTC,CSVANLQSGYGYTF
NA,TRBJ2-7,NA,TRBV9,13,TGTGCCAGCAGCGTCTCCCCCGCCTACGAGCAGTACTTC,CASSVSPAYEQYF
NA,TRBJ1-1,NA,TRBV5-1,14,TGCGCCAGCAGTGGGGGGGGTTCTGGCACTGAAGCTTTCTTT,CASSGGGSGTEAFF
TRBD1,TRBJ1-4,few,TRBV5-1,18,TGCGCCAGCAGCCTAACCGCCTCTCAACGGGACAGGGACGAAAAACTGTTTTTT,CASSLTASQRDRDEKLFF
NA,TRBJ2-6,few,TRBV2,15,TGTGCCAGCAGTGGAGGGACTCTTGGGGCCAACGTCCTGACTTTC,CASSGGTLGANVLTF
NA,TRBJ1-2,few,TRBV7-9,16,TGTGCCAGCAGCCCCAAGGCCCAGGGTAGTAACTATGGCTACACCTTC,CASSPKAQGSNYGYTF
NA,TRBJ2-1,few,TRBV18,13,TGTGCCAGCTTCCCGACTCGGGGAATTGAGCAGTTCTTC,CASFPTRGIEQFF
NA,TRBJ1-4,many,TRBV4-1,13,TGCGCCAGCAGCGTTCGGACAGACGAAAAACTGTTTTTT,CASSVRTDEKLFF
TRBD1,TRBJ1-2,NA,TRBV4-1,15,TGCGCCAGCAGCCAAGATAGGGACAGGGGGCGAGGCTACACCTTC,CASSQDRDRGRGYTF
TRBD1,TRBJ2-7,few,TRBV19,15,TGTGCCAGTAGTATAGATGAGACAGGGTACTACGAGCAGTACTTC,CASSIDETGYYEQYF
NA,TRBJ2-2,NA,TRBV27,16,TGTGCCAGCAGTTTCTTTGGCGGGCCGAACACCGGGGAGCTGTTTTTT,CASSFFGGPNTGELFF
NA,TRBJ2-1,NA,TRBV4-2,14,TGTGCCAGCAGCCAAGGCGGGTTAGCGGATGAGCAGTTCTTC,CASSQGGLADEQFF
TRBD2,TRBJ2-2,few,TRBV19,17,TGTGCCAGTAGTGTGTCCATCCTAGCGGGAATCACCGGGGAGCTGTTTTTT,CASSVSILAGITGELFF
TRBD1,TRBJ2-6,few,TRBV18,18,TGTGCCAGCTCACCACGGACAGGGGCCCTCTCTGGGGCCAACGTCCTGACTTTC,CASSPRTGALSGANVLTF
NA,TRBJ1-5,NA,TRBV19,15,TGTGCCAGTAGTATTTTACAGGGAGTACATCAGCCCCAGCATTTT,CASSILQGVHQPQHF
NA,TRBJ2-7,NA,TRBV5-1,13,TGCGCCAGCAGCTTGTACAGCCAATACGAGCAGTACTTC,CASSLYSQYEQYF
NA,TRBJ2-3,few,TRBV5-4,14,TGTGCCAGCAGCTTTCGGGATAGCCCGGATACGCAGTATTTT,CASSFRDSPDTQYF
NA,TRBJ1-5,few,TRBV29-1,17,TGCAGCGTCCTCTTGATGAAACAGGGTAGTAGCAATCAGCCCCAGCATTTT,CSVLLMKQGSSNQPQHF
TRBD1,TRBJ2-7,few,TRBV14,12,TGTGCCATCGGACAGGAACCCTACGAGCAGTACTTC,CAIGQEPYEQYF
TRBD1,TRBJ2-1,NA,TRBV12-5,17,TGTGCTAGTGGCCTACCGGCTGGGACAGGGGGCAAGAATGAGCAGTTCTTC,CASGLPAGTGGKNEQFF
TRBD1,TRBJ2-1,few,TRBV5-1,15,TGCGCCAGCAGCTTGGAAACAGGGGGTGTCAATGAGCAGTTCTTC,CASSLETGGVNEQFF
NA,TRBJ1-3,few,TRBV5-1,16,TGCGCCAGCTCCGAGATGGGGCTGAGCTCTGGAAACACCATATATTTC,CASSEMGLSSGNTIYF
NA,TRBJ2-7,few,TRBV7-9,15,TGTGCCAGCAGCCTACGACAGGAAAGCTCCTACGAGCAGTACTTC,CASSLRQESSYEQYF
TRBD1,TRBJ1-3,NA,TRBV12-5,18,TGTGCTAGTGGTTTGGTACTTACAGGGGGCTTATTGGGAAACACCATATATTTT,CASGLVLTGGLLGNTIYF
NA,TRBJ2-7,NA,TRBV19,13,TGTGCCAGTAGTATGCCGGGATACTACGAGCAGTACTTC,CASSMPGYYEQYF
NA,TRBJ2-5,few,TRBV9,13,TGTGCCAGCAGCGTAGCCGGGACGGGAGAGCAGTACTTC,CASSVAGTGEQYF
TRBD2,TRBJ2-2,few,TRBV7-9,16,TGTGCCAGCAGCACACTAGCGGGAGGTCTCGCCGGGGAGCTGTTTTTT,CASSTLAGGLAGELFF
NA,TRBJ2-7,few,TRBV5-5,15,TGTGCCAGCCGGGCTATAGGCGGGGAGCCGTACGAGCAGTACTTC,CASRAIGGEPYEQYF
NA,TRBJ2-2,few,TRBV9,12,TGTGCCAGCAGCCTAAGCACCGGGGAGCTGTTTTTT,CASSLSTGELFF
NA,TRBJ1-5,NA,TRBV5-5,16,TGTGCCAGCAGCCCAGAACAGGCTCGGGTAAATCAGCCCCAGCATTTT,CASSPEQARVNQPQHF
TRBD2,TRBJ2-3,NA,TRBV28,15,TGTGCCAGCAGTTCGGACGGGAGGGCCCCAGATACGCAGTATTTT,CASSSDGRAPDTQYF
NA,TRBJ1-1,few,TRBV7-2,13,TGTGCCAGCAGCCCTATAGTCCACACTGAAGCTTTCTTT,CASSPIVHTEAFF